This T cell receptor beta chain stems from a study of CD4 T cells in relation to SARS-CoV-2 and coronaviruses. Study-wide background: TCR beta CDR3s were sequenced after approximately 9-day antigen culture of PBMCs. The negative reference was HIV-1 Nef peptide pool or peptide-free culture.

The unexposed donors gave CD4+ T cells in 2011-2018, prior to COVID-19. After about 10 days of culture, CD4+ T cells were isolated. CDR3 size: 17 residues. The V end was cut by 0 bases, the J end by 0 bases, with 12 bases between. CDR1 LNHDA and CDR2 SQIVND come from the germline V gene (reference sequence). Produced via immunoSEQ multiplex PCR; TCRdb's table is partial and in-frame only. The profile shows about 21,000 clones, around 72% of them singletons. As concerns this clone: What it binds is unknown.

The clonotype comes from a human donor in good health. The rearrangement uses TRBV19 and TRBJ1-5; D gene unclear. The sequencing input was CD4+ T cells from PBMCs, cultured in vitro. CDR3 loop: CASSIDSWSGSNQPQHF. In nucleotides, the CDR3 is TGTGCCAGTAGTATAGATAGTTGGTCGGGTAGCAATCAGCCCCAGCATTTT.